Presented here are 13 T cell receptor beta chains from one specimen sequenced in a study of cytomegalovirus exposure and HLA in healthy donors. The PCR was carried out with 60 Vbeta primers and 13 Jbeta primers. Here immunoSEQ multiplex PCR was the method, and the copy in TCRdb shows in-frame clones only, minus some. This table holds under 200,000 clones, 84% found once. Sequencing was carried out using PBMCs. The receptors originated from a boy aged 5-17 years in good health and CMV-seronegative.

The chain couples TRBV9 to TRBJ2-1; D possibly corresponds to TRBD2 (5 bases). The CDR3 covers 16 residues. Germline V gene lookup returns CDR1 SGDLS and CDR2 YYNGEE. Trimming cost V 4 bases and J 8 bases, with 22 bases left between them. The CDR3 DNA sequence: TGTGCCAGCAGCCTTGAGGGTGGACTCTTTTCCGATGAGCAGTTCTTC. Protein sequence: CASSLEGGLFSDEQFF.

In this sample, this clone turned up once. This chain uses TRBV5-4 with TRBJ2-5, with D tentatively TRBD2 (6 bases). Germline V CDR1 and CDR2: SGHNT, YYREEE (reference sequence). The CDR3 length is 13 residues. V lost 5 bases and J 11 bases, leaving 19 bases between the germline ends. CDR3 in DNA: TGTGCCAGCAGTCTTGAGGCAAGACGGGAGCAGTACTTC. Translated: CASSLEARREQYF.

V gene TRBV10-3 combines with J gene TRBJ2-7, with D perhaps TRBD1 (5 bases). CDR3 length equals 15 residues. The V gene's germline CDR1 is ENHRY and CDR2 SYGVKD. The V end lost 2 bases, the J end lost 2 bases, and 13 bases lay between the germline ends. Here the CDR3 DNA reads TGTGCCATCAGTGAGAGCGACAGAGGTCCCTACGAGCAGTACTTC. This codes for CAISESDRGPYEQYF.

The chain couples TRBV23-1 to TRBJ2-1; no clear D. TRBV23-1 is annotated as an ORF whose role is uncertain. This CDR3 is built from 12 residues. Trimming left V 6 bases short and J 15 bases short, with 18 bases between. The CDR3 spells CASRLIAMPSFF. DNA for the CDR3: TGCGCCAGCAGATTAATCGCTATGCCCTCGTTCTTC.

The CDR3 region is CASSQQVNTEAFF. The CDR3 DNA reads TGTGCCAGCAGCCAACAGGTGAACACTGAAGCTTTCTTT. This chain links TRBV14 with TRBJ1-1, with D unclear. Trimming left V 2 bases short and J 0 bases short, with 4 bases between. The CDR3 covers 13 residues. Germline values: CDR1 SGHDN, CDR2 FVKESK.

This CDR3 reads CASSSVDSQQECNQPQHF. CDR3 nucleotide sequence: TGTGCCAGCAGCTCCGTAGATTCACAACAGGAGTGCAATCAGCCCCAGCATTTT. This chain uses TRBV7-3 with TRBJ1-5, with D possibly TRBD1 on 5 matching bases. CDR3 length: 18 residues. Trimming left V 4 bases short and J 2 bases short, with 21 bases between. CDR1 and CDR2 (germline): SGHTA, FQGTGA.

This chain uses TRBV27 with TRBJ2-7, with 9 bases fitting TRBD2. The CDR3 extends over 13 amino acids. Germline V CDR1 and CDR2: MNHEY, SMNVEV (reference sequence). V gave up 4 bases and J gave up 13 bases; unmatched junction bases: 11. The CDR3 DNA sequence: TGTGCCAGCAGTTCGCGTAGCGGGGGCCCCGAATACTTC. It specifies CASSSRSGGPEYF.

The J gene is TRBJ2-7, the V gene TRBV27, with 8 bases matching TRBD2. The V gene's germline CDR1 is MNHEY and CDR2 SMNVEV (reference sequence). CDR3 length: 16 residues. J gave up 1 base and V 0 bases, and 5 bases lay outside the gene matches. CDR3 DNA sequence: TGTGCCAGCAGTTTATCCGGGACTAGTTATTCCTACGAGCAGTACTTC. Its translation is CASSLSGTSYSYEQYF.

CDR3 coding DNA: TGTGCCTGGAGCCGGGACAGCAATGAAAAACTGTTTTTT. Encoded protein: CAWSRDSNEKLFF. J is TRBJ1-4 and V is TRBV30; 7 nucleotides align to TRBD1. J was trimmed by 5 bases and V by 3 bases; bases with no gene match: 3. CDR1 GTSNPN and CDR2 SVGIG come from the germline V gene (reference sequence). The CDR3 has 13 residues.

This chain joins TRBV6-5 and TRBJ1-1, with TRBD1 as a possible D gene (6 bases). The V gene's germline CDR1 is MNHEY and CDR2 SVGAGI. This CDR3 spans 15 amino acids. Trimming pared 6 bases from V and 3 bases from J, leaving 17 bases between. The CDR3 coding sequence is TGTGCCAGCAGATCCAGGACAGAACGGGACACTGAAGCTTTCTTT. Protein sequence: CASRSRTERDTEAFF.

The CDR3 reads CASSDSTVGEQFF. The CDR3 DNA follows: TGTGCCAGCAGTGACTCGACAGTAGGTGAGCAGTTCTTC. The V and J genes are TRBV6-4 and TRBJ2-1; possibly TRBD1 for D (5 bases). Germline lookup yields CDR1 MRHNA and CDR2 SNTAGT. Trimming took off 0 bases at V and 9 bases at J, with 9 bases between the two ends. This CDR3 is built from 13 residues.

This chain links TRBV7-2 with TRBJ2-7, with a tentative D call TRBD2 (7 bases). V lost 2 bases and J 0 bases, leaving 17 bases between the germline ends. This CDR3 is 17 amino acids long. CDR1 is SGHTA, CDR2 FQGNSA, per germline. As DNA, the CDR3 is TGTGCCAGCAGCTTATGGGGGCCGGGACTAAGCTCCTACGAGCAGTACTTC. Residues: CASSLWGPGLSSYEQYF.

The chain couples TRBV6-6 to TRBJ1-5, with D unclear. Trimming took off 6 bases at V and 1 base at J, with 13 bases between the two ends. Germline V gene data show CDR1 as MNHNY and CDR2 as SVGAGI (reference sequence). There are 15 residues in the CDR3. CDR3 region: CASSPYLVSNQPQHF. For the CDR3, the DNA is TGTGCCAGCAGCCCCTATCTGGTAAGCAATCAGCCCCAGCATTTT.